This T cell receptor beta chain was sequenced for a study of T cells in Graves' hyperthyroidism and ophthalmopathy. There were TCR beta CDR3 regions amplified from RNA transcripts. First-round RT-PCR of the TCR CDR3 relied on the HTBI primer set. TCRdb recomputed calls from the multiplex PCR reads with MiXCR, one row per CDR3 protein. The table includes 410,000 or so distinct CDR3 sequences, roughly 14% detected once. The CDR3 covers 17 residues. The germline CDR1 and CDR2 sequences are SGHKS and YYEKEE (reference sequence). Germline trimming cut 0 bases from V and 1 base from J; bases unmatched to any gene: 4. This clonotype has a count of ten or more.

Sequenced: blood. The sequence was collected from a man between 18 and 35 years old with Graves' ophthalmopathy. The genes are TRBV5-5 and TRBJ2-7, with TRBD2 identical over 13 bases. The DNA for the CDR3 is TGTGCCAGCAGCTTGGCGACTAGCGGGGGGATGTCCTACGAGCAGTACTTC. Its translation is CASSLATSGGMSYEQYF. The full variable domain, rest sourced from reference TRBV5-5 and TRBJ2-7, is DAGVTQSPTHLIKTRGQQVTLRCSPISGHKSVSWYQQVLGQGPQFIFQYYEKEERGRGNFPDRFSARQFPNYSSELNVNALLLGDSALYLCASSLATSGGMSYEQYFGPGTRLTVT.